The TCR beta chain described here comes from a study of blood T cell repertoires in COVID-19. Study background: Sites across the United States, Italy and Spain contributed samples from acute and convalescent COVID-19.

Data came from immunoSEQ multiplex PCR; TCRdb stores just in-frame clones and leaves some out. This table holds around 250,000 clones, approximately 85% found once. Looked up from germline, CDR1 is SGHTA and CDR2 is FQGNSA. The V end lost 2 bases, the J end lost 0 bases, and 17 bases lay between the germline ends. The CDR3 has 19 residues. The rearrangement uses TRBV7-2 and TRBJ2-6; TRBD2 is a possible D gene (5 bases). The material sequenced was PBMCs or T cells enriched from blood (not recorded which). The clonotype originates from a woman between 45 and 65 years old who had recovered from COVID-19. This CDR3 is CASSLRASGSSSGANVLTF. The CDR3 DNA reads TGTGCCAGCAGCTTAAGGGCCTCGGGGTCTAGCTCTGGGGCCAACGTCCTGACTTTC.